Below, 32 T cell receptor beta chains from the same sample are listed, as sequenced in a study of HIV-infected patients and healthy controls. One entry per CDR3 protein, called by TCRdb with MiXCR from the 5' RACE reads. The profile shows about 70,000 distinct CDR3 sequences, about a sixth of them singletons. Source material: CD4+ T cells from blood. These receptor sequences come from a human donor in good health.

The CDR3 coding sequence is TGTGCCAGCAGCCAAACTAGCGGGGGGCCTCGAGATACGCAGTATTTT. Translated, it gives CASSQTSGGPRDTQYF. The genes are TRBV7-2 and TRBJ2-3; TRBD2 aligns across 12 bases. Trimming at V came to 5 bases and at J to 5 bases, leaving 8 bases not matched to a gene. Germline CDR1 and CDR2: SGHTA and FQGNSA. CDR3 length: 16 amino acids.

The J gene is TRBJ1-5, the V gene TRBV19; weak D call: TRBD1 (6 bases). Germline V CDR1 and CDR2: LNHDA, SQIVND (reference sequence). This CDR3 region has 14 residues. The germline V and J ends were trimmed by 3 bases and 5 bases, with 11 bases remaining between them. The CDR3 protein is CASSIPRTDQPQHF. The CDR3 DNA reads as TGTGCCAGTAGTATCCCCAGGACAGATCAGCCCCAGCATTTT.

In its sample, this clonotype was seen a few times. The chain uses TRBV5-1 and TRBJ1-4, with D tentatively TRBD1 (6 bases). V was cut by 1 base and J by 4 bases, with 8 bases left in between. Germline V CDR1 and CDR2: SGHRS, YFSETQ. The CDR3 consists of 14 residues. In DNA form, the CDR3 reads TGCGCCAGCAGCTTGACAGGGAATAATGAAAAACTGTTTTTT. It is translated as CASSLTGNNEKLFF.

The chain employs TRBV4-2 and TRBJ1-2, with a tentative D call TRBD1 (6 bases). The V gene lost 3 bases and the J gene lost 3 bases, with 17 bases spanning the gap. The CDR3 runs to 16 residues. CDR1 is LGHNA, CDR2 YNFKEQ, per germline. The DNA for the CDR3 is TGTGCCAGCAGCCAGGCCGGGACATCTTCTGACTATGGCTACACCTTC. It yields the protein CASSQAGTSSDYGYTF.

The V and J genes are TRBV6-1 and TRBJ2-3; 8 bases are a match to TRBD2. The CDR3 spans 14 residues. Trimming took 3 bases from V and 4 from J; bases not matched to a gene: 3. From germline, CDR1 is MNHNS and CDR2 SASEGT. The DNA of the CDR3 is TGTGCCAGCAGTGATTCGGGGGGGCCAGATACGCAGTATTTT. This sequence encodes CASSDSGGPDTQYF.

This clonotype was counted between two and nine times. This chain uses TRBV19 with TRBJ2-7; unclear D gene. Trimming removed 0 bases at V and 2 bases at J, with 11 bases between. CDR3 length: 15 amino acids. The germline gives CDR1 LNHDA, CDR2 SQIVND (reference sequence). The CDR3 here is CASSIDPGPTYEQYF. The CDR3 DNA follows: TGTGCCAGTAGTATAGATCCCGGGCCCACCTACGAGCAGTACTTC.

This clonotype was recorded many times. This chain uses TRBV7-8 with TRBJ1-5; D unclear. The V gene lost 1 base and the J gene lost 1 base, with 8 bases spanning the gap. This CDR3 spans 15 amino acids. CDR1 and CDR2 from the germline V gene are SGHVS and FQNEAQ. The CDR3 is CASSLVLGSNQPQHF. In DNA, the CDR3 is TGTGCCAGCAGCTTAGTATTAGGAAGCAATCAGCCCCAGCATTTT.

This clonotype was detected only a few times. V is TRBV9 and J is TRBJ2-7, with TRBD2 matching 12 bases. Per the germline V gene, CDR1 is SGDLS and CDR2 is YYNGEE. CDR3 size: 15 residues. Trimming removed 0 bases from V and 3 bases from J; junction bases left unmatched: 1. The CDR3, as DNA: TGTGCCAGCAGCGTAGGACTAGCGGGAGTCTACGAGCAGTACTTC. This translates into CASSVGLAGVYEQYF.

This clonotype showed up just a few times. The chain uses TRBV7-9 and TRBJ1-1; no firm D call. The CDR3 length is 12 residues. Per the germline V gene, CDR1 is SEHNR and CDR2 is FQNEAQ (reference sequence). V dropped 5 bases and J dropped 9 bases, with 13 bases sitting between them. The CDR3 DNA reads as TGTGCCAGCAGCGAGTCAGCAAGGAAAGCTTTCTTT. It yields the protein CASSESARKAFF.

In this sample, this clonotype turned up many times. The chain recombines TRBV29-1 with TRBJ2-1; D gene unclear. The CDR3 contains 14 residues. CDR1 SQVTM and CDR2 ANQGSEA come from the germline V gene. V was clipped by 3 bases and J by 0 bases, with 9 bases between them. The DNA for the CDR3 is TGCAGCGTTGATACGGATAGCTCCTACAATGAGCAGTTCTTC. Its protein product is CSVDTDSSYNEQFF.

The CDR3 loop reads CASRGTGAPTNQPQHF. The CDR3 DNA sequence: TGTGCCAGCAGGGGCACAGGGGCACCTACGAATCAGCCCCAGCATTTT. The chain is built from TRBV28 and TRBJ1-5; 7 nucleotides line up with TRBD1. Germline lookup yields CDR1 MDHEN and CDR2 SYDVKM. J lost 4 bases, V lost 6 bases, and 12 bases had no gene match. The CDR3 has 16 amino acids.

This clonotype has at least ten counts. This chain links TRBV18 with TRBJ2-1; 9 nucleotides match TRBD2. Trimming took 3 bases from V and 8 from J; bases not matched to a gene: 5. The length of the CDR3 is 14 residues. Germline V gene data show CDR1 as KGHSH and CDR2 as LQKENI. The CDR3 bases are TGTGCCAGCTCACCTTTGGCTAGCGGGGATGAGCAGTTCTTC. Its protein product is CASSPLASGDEQFF.

In its sample, this clonotype was seen many times. The rearrangement links TRBV4-3 to TRBJ1-3, with D possibly matching TRBD1 (5 bases). Between the trimmed V and J ends, which lost 0 bases and 5 bases, there was a span of 14 bases. CDR3 size: 16 residues. The germline gives CDR1 LGHNA, CDR2 YSLEER. The CDR3 loop reads CASSQDRPGMRNTIYF. DNA of the CDR3: TGCGCCAGCAGCCAAGATCGGCCAGGGATGAGAAACACCATATATTTT.

The rearrangement uses TRBV7-9 and TRBJ1-2, with D perhaps matching TRBD1 (5 bases). V was trimmed by 1 base and J by 4 bases, leaving 13 bases between them. The CDR3 totals 15 residues. The germline V gene encodes CDR1 SEHNR and CDR2 FQNEAQ (reference sequence). CDR3 region: CASSLVGTDSYGYTF. As DNA, the CDR3 is TGTGCCAGCAGCTTAGTTGGGACCGACAGCTATGGCTACACCTTC.

The V call is TRBV27, the J call TRBJ1-1; the D is unclear. Germline assignment: CDR1 MNHEY and CDR2 SMNVEV (reference sequence). This CDR3 region has 13 residues. Deletions cut 6 bases from V and 6 bases from J, with 14 bases between. The CDR3 spells CASRGRIWAEAFF. The CDR3 coding sequence is TGTGCCAGCAGAGGTCGGATCTGGGCTGAAGCTTTCTTT.

This clonotype was found many times. V gene TRBV5-1 combines with J gene TRBJ1-1; perhaps TRBD1 as D (5 bases). CDR1 is SGHRS, CDR2 YFSETQ, per germline. V was pared by 0 bases and J by 1 base, with 16 bases between. This CDR3 comprises 17 residues. This chain's CDR3 is CASSLVEWDLPNTEAFF. The CDR3 region has the DNA TGCGCCAGCAGCTTGGTTGAATGGGACCTACCGAACACTGAAGCTTTCTTT.

A few counts support this clonotype. V and J are TRBV29-1 and TRBJ1-5, with TRBD1 matching over 7 bases. The CDR3 totals 14 residues. J was trimmed by 6 bases and V by 5 bases; bases with no gene match: 10. The germline V gene has CDR1 SQVTM and CDR2 ANQGSEA. The CDR3 is CSVIFQGGLQPQHF. The DNA of the CDR3 is TGCAGCGTTATCTTTCAGGGGGGACTTCAGCCCCAGCATTTT.

This clonotype was picked up many times. The J gene is TRBJ2-3, the V gene TRBV7-8, with 9 bases fitting TRBD2. Germline values: CDR1 SGHVS, CDR2 FQNEAQ. The trim removed 2 bases at V and 1 base at J, leaving 4 bases unmatched. This CDR3 spans 16 amino acids. The CDR3 DNA sequence: TGTGCCAGCAGCTTAACGGCGGGAGGGGGCACAGATACGCAGTATTTT. Translation: CASSLTAGGGTDTQYF.

This clonotype was seen repeatedly, ten times or more. The chain has TRBV7-2 and TRBJ2-3; D is undetermined. The CDR3 covers 14 residues. Germline V gene data show CDR1 as SGHTA and CDR2 as FQGNSA. The V gene lost 4 bases and the J gene lost 4 bases, with 12 bases spanning the gap. CDR3 DNA sequence: TGTGCCAGCAGCTCCCAACGTGGAGCAGATACGCAGTATTTT. Translated, it gives CASSSQRGADTQYF. The entire variable domain, with the rest obtained from reference TRBV7-2 and TRBJ2-3, is as follows: GAGVSQSPSNKVTEKGKDVELRCDPISGHTALYWYRQSLGQGLEFLIYFQGNSAPDKSGLPSDRFSAERTGGSVSTLTIQRTQQEDSAVYLCASSSQRGADTQYFGPGTRLTVL.

In this sample, this clonotype turned up a few times. The CDR3 region has the DNA TGTGCCAGCAGCACTCAGGACAGGGCTCGGCAGCCCCAGCATTTT. Protein: CASSTQDRARQPQHF. The chain recombines TRBV21-1 with TRBJ1-5; the DNA was not used to check the table's D call, TRBD1. TRBV21-1 is annotated as a pseudogene. The length of the CDR3 is 15 residues.

The table lists this clonotype with many counts. The chain recombines TRBV28 with TRBJ1-5, with D unresolved. This CDR3 has 16 residues. Per germline, CDR1 MDHEN and CDR2 SYDVKM. Trimming shortened V by 5 bases and J by 5 bases, and 19 bases separated the two germline ends. The chain's CDR3 is CASSLYTVVPDQPQHF. The CDR3, as DNA: TGTGCCAGCAGTCTCTATACTGTAGTCCCGGATCAGCCCCAGCATTTT.

This sequence joins TRBV5-4 and TRBJ1-1; D is ambiguous. Germline-derived CDR1 and CDR2 are SGHNT and YYREEE (reference sequence). CDR3 length: 14 residues. V gave up 4 bases and J gave up 1 base, with 11 bases separating them. CDR3 sequence: CASSVIQRNTEAFF. For the CDR3, the DNA is TGTGCCAGCAGCGTTATACAGAGGAACACTGAAGCTTTCTTT.

The rearrangement links TRBV12-3 or TRBV12-4 to TRBJ2-1; TRBD1 matches 8 bases. The CDR3 loop spans 14 amino acids. The V segment lost 4 bases and the J segment 9 bases; nucleotides outside the gene matches: 8. CDR3 amino acids: CASSSRTGSTEQFF. The CDR3 DNA reads TGTGCCAGCAGTTCCCGGACAGGGTCAACTGAGCAGTTCTTC.

The chain links TRBV12-3 or TRBV12-4 to TRBJ2-7; 7 nucleotides agree with TRBD1. J lost 1 base, V lost 3 bases, and 12 bases had no gene match. The CDR3 contains 17 residues. Here the CDR3 DNA reads TGTGCCAGCAGTTTGGACTCGCTGGACAGGCCTTCCTACGAGCAGTACTTC. Translation gives CASSLDSLDRPSYEQYF.

This clonotype was seen ten or more times. The V gene is TRBV29-1, the J gene TRBJ2-1; maybe TRBD1 (6 bases). Germline CDR1 and CDR2: SQVTM and ANQGSEA. V lost 6 bases, J lost 2 bases, and 14 bases lay in between. The CDR3 covers 14 residues. The CDR3, as DNA: TGCAGCGTGCCCGGCAGGGGTGCCTACAATGAGCAGTTCTTC. This codes for CSVPGRGAYNEQFF.

This clonotype was detected a few times. This chain links TRBV7-2 with TRBJ2-3; D is perhaps TRBD2 (5 bases). Germline V gene sequence: CDR1 SGHTA, CDR2 FQGNSA. The CDR3 sequence is 15 residues long. V was pared by 5 bases and J by 1 base, with 13 bases between. DNA for the CDR3: TGTGCCAGCAGCCCACAGCCCGGGGGCACAGATACGCAGTATTTT. Its protein is CASSPQPGGTDTQYF.

This clonotype turned up a few times. Here the CDR3 reads CASSQEPGLAGSTDTQYF. The CDR3 DNA reads TGCGCCAGCAGCCAAGAACCGGGACTAGCGGGGAGCACAGATACGCAGTATTTT. The chain carries TRBV4-3 and TRBJ2-3, with 13 bases aligning to TRBD2. V was clipped by 0 bases and J by 0 bases; unmatched bases: 3. Per the germline V gene, CDR1 is LGHNA and CDR2 is YSLEER. CDR3 length: 18 residues.

The CDR3 DNA is TGTGCCAGTGTCGCAGGGGACTACTATGGCTACACCTTC. Its translation: CASVAGDYYGYTF. V usage is TRBV19 and J usage is TRBJ1-2; D may be TRBD1 (6 bases). Deletions cut 8 bases from V and 3 bases from J, with 13 bases between. Germline V CDR1 and CDR2: LNHDA, SQIVND (reference sequence). CDR3 length equals 13 residues.

This clonotype has more than one count but fewer than ten. V usage is TRBV20-1 and J usage is TRBJ1-2; TRBD1 might be the D (5 bases). Deletions cut 6 bases from V and 4 bases from J, with 12 bases between. The CDR3 length is 12 residues. Per the germline V gene, CDR1 is DFQATT and CDR2 is SNEGSKA (reference sequence). The CDR3 bases are TGCAGTGCCCCTGACAGAACCTATGGCTACACCTTC. Translating it yields CSAPDRTYGYTF.

This clonotype appeared a few times. The V call is TRBV2, the J call TRBJ2-7, with 8 bases lining up with TRBD1. The trim removed 6 bases at V and 10 bases at J, leaving 5 bases unmatched. CDR1 is SNHLY and CDR2 is FYNNEI in the germline V gene. CDR3 length: 11 amino acids. The CDR3 loop reads CASRTGVEQYF. As DNA, the CDR3 is TGTGCCAGCAGGACAGGGGTTGAACAGTACTTC.

This clonotype was picked up a small number of times. CDR3 sequence: CASSYAQNYGYTF. The CDR3 DNA sequence: TGTGCCAGCAGTTACGCGCAAAACTATGGCTACACCTTC. The chain uses TRBV6-5 and TRBJ1-2, with no clear D. CDR3 length: 13 amino acids. The ends were cut back, 2 bases at V and 2 bases at J, with 6 bases in the middle. The germline gives CDR1 MNHEY, CDR2 SVGAGI.

In its sample, this clonotype was seen a few times. The rearrangement uses TRBV6-2 or TRBV6-3 and TRBJ1-2; TRBD1 aligns across 8 bases. CDR1 is MNHEY, CDR2 SVGEGT, per germline. CDR3 size: 14 residues. The junction had 9 bases not matched to a gene; V was cut back by 10 bases and J by 2 bases. CDR3 sequence reads: CATIGDRRNYGYTF. The CDR3 coding sequence is TGTGCCACCATAGGGGACAGGAGGAACTATGGCTACACCTTC.